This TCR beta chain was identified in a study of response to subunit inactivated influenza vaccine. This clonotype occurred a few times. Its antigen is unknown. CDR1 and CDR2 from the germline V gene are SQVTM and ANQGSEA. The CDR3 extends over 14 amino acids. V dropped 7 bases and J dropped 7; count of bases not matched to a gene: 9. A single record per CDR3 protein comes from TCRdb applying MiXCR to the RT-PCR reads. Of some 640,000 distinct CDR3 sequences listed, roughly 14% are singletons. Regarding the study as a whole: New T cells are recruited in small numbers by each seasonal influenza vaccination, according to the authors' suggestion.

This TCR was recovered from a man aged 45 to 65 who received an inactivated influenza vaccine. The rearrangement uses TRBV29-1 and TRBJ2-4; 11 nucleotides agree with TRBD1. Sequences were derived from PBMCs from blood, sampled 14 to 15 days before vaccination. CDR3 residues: CSACTGTGGNIQYF. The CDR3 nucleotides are TGCAGCGCCTGTACCGGGACAGGGGGTAACATTCAGTACTTC.